This T cell receptor (beta chain) was documented in a study of T-cell memory formation after mild COVID-19. Germline CDR1 and CDR2: LNHNV and YYDKDF (reference sequence). V was pared by 1 base and J by 3 bases, with 22 bases between. The CDR3 runs 19 residues. TCRdb analysed the 5' RACE reads with MiXCR anew, one entry per CDR3 protein. This repertoire shows fewer than 250,000 distinct CDR3 sequences, 15% to 19% found once; its top ten account for 2.1%. For this clonotype: What it binds is unknown.

Regarding the study as a whole: A second wave of clones peaked on day 37, and their SARS-CoV-2 specificity went unconfirmed. While clones contracting from day 15 to 85 were balanced between CD4 and CD8, later expanders leaned CD4+. Contracting CD4+ clones lay largely in CM and EM, with CD8+ ones residing in EMRA.

The sequenced sample consisted of PBMCs or a T cell subset sorted from them (not recorded which). V and J are TRBV15 and TRBJ1-5; D is perhaps TRBD1 (6 bases). This TCR was sampled from an adult woman who had mild COVID-19 (a few samples of this study predate the infection). Cell type and time point are not known. In DNA, the CDR3 is TGTGCCACCAGCAGAGTAAAGGTTGTGGGTACAGGGATCAATCAGCCCCAGCATTTT. Translation: CATSRVKVVGTGINQPQHF.